This record looks at one TCR beta chain sequence and its context. The antigen remains undetermined. Mismatch repair deficiency was confirmed in all patients, by PCR or immunohistochemistry. TCR sequencing covered three patients who responded to pembrolizumab. This entry is derived from a study of PD-1 blockade in mismatch repair-deficient tumors. This table comes from immunoSEQ multiplex PCR, and its TCRdb copy is limited to in-frame clones, with some not included. The sample lists tens of thousands of clones, roughly 80% seen once, with roughly 2.5% in the top ten. Study results and limitations: Tumor-resident clones, often undetectable pretreatment in blood, expanded then contracted after pembrolizumab.

The sequence was obtained from an adult with mismatch repair-deficient cancer. Sequenced material: peripheral blood, taken 12 weeks after starting pembrolizumab.

DNA for the CDR3: TGTGCCAGCAGCACCGGGACCCGGAATGAAAAACTGTTTTTT. Amino acid sequence: CASSTGTRNEKLFF. V gene TRBV6-6 combines with J gene TRBJ1-4, with D possibly being TRBD1 (5 bases). The CDR3 has 14 amino acids. Germline CDR1 reads MNHNY; CDR2 reads SVGAGI (reference sequence). Between the trimmed V and J ends, which lost 6 bases and 5 bases, there was a span of 13 bases.